The clone carrying this TCR beta chain was observed once. The patients chosen for sequencing had shown expansion of CD8+CD57+ cells (detected by flow cytometry). Each of the patients presented with severe acquired aplastic anemia. These data come from a study of CD8+CD57+ T cells in acquired aplastic anemia. Overall study: The average for DNA from sorted CD4+ and CD8+ cells was around 3.4 ug.

It was genomic DNA that served as the template for profiling TCR beta VDJ and CDR3. One entry per CDR3 protein, called by TCRdb with MiXCR from the reads. The table has a few hundred thousand distinct CDR3 sequences, approximately 79% seen once. This clonotype was sampled from a human donor with aplastic anemia. The sequenced sample was sorted CD4+, CD8+, or CD8+CD57+ T cells (not recorded which) from PBMCs.

The CDR3 loop is CASSLSIRRNMSEQFF. The CDR3 nucleotides are TGTGCCAGCAGCTTGTCTATTAGGCGCAATATGAGCGAACAGTTCTTC. This chain connects TRBV7-9 to TRBJ2-1; no firm D call. V was trimmed by 3 bases and J by 13 bases, leaving 25 bases between them. This CDR3 spans 16 amino acids. The germline V gene has CDR1 SEHNR and CDR2 FQNEAQ (reference sequence). Using reference TRBV7-9 and TRBJ2-1 for the parts outside the CDR3, the full variable domain is DTGVSQNPRHKITKRGQNVTFRCDPISEHNRLYWYRQTLGQGPEFLTYFQNEAQLEKSRLLSDRFSAERPKGSFSTLEIQRTEQGDSAMYLCASSLSIRRNMSEQFFGPGTRLTVL.